The 20 T cell receptor beta chains below were found in one sample sequenced in a study of T cell changes during pregnancy in multiple sclerosis (dated by TCRdb to about 2019). The library relied on the immunoSEQ multiplex PCR assay. TCRdb took over this immuneACCESS table, retaining in-frame rearrangements with V and J assigned. Such tables are incomplete; in checked studies, under half of the missing clones stem from an unresolved V gene, and the remainder is unexplained. This sample lists 40,000 to 55,000 clones; about 92% were detected once. The ten largest clonotypes hold less than 0.8% of the sample. The sequencing used CD4+ T cells from peripheral blood mononuclear cells, collected in the third trimester of pregnancy. These receptors all come from a female donor with multiple sclerosis, enrolled in a pregnancy study.

The rearrangement joins TRBV9 to TRBJ1-6; D possibly corresponds to TRBD1 (5 bases). Deletions cut 0 bases from V and 7 bases from J, with 11 bases between. The CDR3 has 15 amino acids. The germline V gene has CDR1 SGDLS and CDR2 YYNGEE. The CDR3 loop is CASSVALGVNSPLHF. CDR3 DNA sequence: TGTGCCAGCAGCGTAGCCTTAGGGGTCAATTCACCCCTCCACTTT.

The rearrangement joins TRBV29-1 to TRBJ2-3, with D uncertain. Trimming stripped 1 base from V and 0 bases from J, with 8 bases between. CDR3 length equals 14 residues. Germline lookup yields CDR1 SQVTM and CDR2 ANQGSEA. CDR3 sequence reads: CSVEGALSTDTQYF. In nucleotides, the CDR3 is TGCAGCGTTGAAGGGGCTCTAAGCACAGATACGCAGTATTTT.

V gene TRBV2 combines with J gene TRBJ2-7; 8 nucleotides align to TRBD2. V trimming: 6 bases; J trimming: 7 bases; junction bases outside the gene matches: 8. The CDR3 runs to 13 residues. Germline V gene sequence: CDR1 SNHLY, CDR2 FYNNEI. CDR3 in amino acids: CASSTGTSWEQYF. The CDR3 DNA sequence: TGTGCCAGCAGCACCGGGACTAGTTGGGAGCAGTACTTC.

The chain employs TRBV7-3 and TRBJ2-3; 7 nucleotides align to TRBD2. The junction had 13 bases not matched to a gene; V was cut back by 4 bases and J by 6 bases. The CDR3 is 16 amino acids. The germline V gene encodes CDR1 SGHTA and CDR2 FQGTGA. CDR3 nucleotides: TGTGCCAGCAGCTCCCCCCCAGGTGGGGGGGAGGATACGCAGTATTTT. Translation gives CASSSPPGGGEDTQYF.

The chain employs TRBV6-6 and TRBJ2-1; 10 bases match TRBD2. Germline V gene lookup returns CDR1 MNHNY and CDR2 SVGAGI (reference sequence). The CDR3 spans 16 residues. V lost 8 bases to trimming and J lost 7 bases; unmatched junction nucleotides: 14. The CDR3 region is CASAPPISGGGNEQFF. CDR3 bases: TGTGCCAGCGCGCCGCCCATCAGCGGGGGGGGGAATGAGCAGTTCTTC.

This chain uses TRBV7-8 with TRBJ1-1; D remains unclear. There are 17 residues in the CDR3. V lost 2 bases to trimming and J lost 0 bases, with 16 bases between them. Germline V gene sequence: CDR1 SGHVS, CDR2 FQNEAQ. Written as DNA, the CDR3 is TGTGCCAGCAGCTTATTGATGAGGCTTTCCATGAACACTGAAGCTTTCTTT. The encoded protein is CASSLLMRLSMNTEAFF.

In DNA, the CDR3 is TGTGCCAGCAGCCTTTATTTAGCGGGGGGGCCTGATACGCAGTATTTT. It yields the protein CASSLYLAGGPDTQYF. V and J are TRBV4-2 and TRBJ2-3, with TRBD2 matching 11 bases. V lost 4 bases and J lost 6; bases outside the gene matches: 9. CDR1 LGHNA and CDR2 YNFKEQ come from the germline V gene. There are 16 residues in the CDR3.

CDR3 protein: CASSFRGGNTGELFF. DNA for the CDR3: TGTGCCAGCAGCTTTCGGGGGGGGAACACCGGGGAGCTGTTTTTT. V and J are TRBV11-3 and TRBJ2-2; 8 positions agree with TRBD2. Germline-derived CDR1 and CDR2 are SGHNT and YENEEA. V was pared by 3 bases and J by 1 base, with 1 base of the junction left unmatched. The CDR3 sequence is 15 residues long.

The chain employs TRBV25-1 and TRBJ2-2; D is possibly TRBD1 (6 bases). Trimming pared 8 bases from V and 1 base from J, leaving 14 bases between. The CDR3 sequence is 15 residues long. Germline CDR1 and CDR2: MGHDK and SYGVNS. The CDR3 sequence is CASARQEGNTGELFF. The CDR3 DNA reads as TGTGCCAGCGCACGACAGGAAGGGAACACCGGGGAGCTGTTTTTT.

J is TRBJ1-1 and V is TRBV7-2; D is unresolved. V was clipped by 4 bases and J by 4 bases, with 10 bases between them. The CDR3 extends over 13 amino acids. Germline V lookup: CDR1 SGHTA, CDR2 FQGNSA. The CDR3 DNA reads TGTGCCAGCAGCTATCTGGAGGGCACTGAAGCTTTCTTT. This sequence encodes CASSYLEGTEAFF.

This sequence joins TRBV9 and TRBJ2-5; 11 nucleotides line up with TRBD2. The CDR3 is made up of 17 amino acids. Germline CDR1 reads SGDLS; CDR2 reads YYNGEE. Trimming cost V 4 bases and J 1 base; bases outside gene matches: 9. CDR3 sequence: CASSPGVAGGLQETQYF. CDR3 in DNA: TGTGCCAGCAGCCCCGGGGTAGCGGGGGGGCTCCAAGAGACCCAGTACTTC. The full variable domain, rest sourced from reference TRBV9 and TRBJ2-5, is DSGVTQTPKHLITATGQRVTLRCSPRSGDLSVYWYQQSLDQGLQFLIQYYNGEERAKGNILERFSAQQFPDLHSELNLSSLELGDSALYFCASSPGVAGGLQETQYFGPGTRLLVL.

The chain recombines TRBV19 with TRBJ1-2, with D hard to call. Germline values: CDR1 LNHDA, CDR2 SQIVND (reference sequence). CDR3 size: 12 residues. The V gene lost 4 bases and the J gene lost 5 bases, with 8 bases spanning the gap. The CDR3 reads CASSRTGYGYTF. CDR3 nucleotides: TGTGCCAGTAGTAGGACTGGTTATGGCTACACCTTC.

The chain uses TRBV19 and TRBJ2-5, with a possible D match to TRBD2 (6 bases). The CDR3 totals 14 residues. CDR1 is LNHDA and CDR2 is SQIVND in the germline V gene (reference sequence). Trimming shortened V by 0 bases and J by 1 base, and 6 bases separated the two germline ends. The CDR3 sequence: CASSIEAGQETQYF. The CDR3 DNA reads TGTGCCAGTAGTATAGAAGCGGGCCAAGAGACCCAGTACTTC. Filled out from reference TRBV19 and TRBJ2-5, the complete variable domain reads DGGITQSPKYLFRKEGQNVTLSCEQNLNHDAMYWYRQDPGQGLRLIYYSQIVNDFQKGDIAEGYSVSREKKESFPLTVTSAQKNPTAFYLCASSIEAGQETQYFGPGTRLLVL.

The rearrangement joins TRBV11-1 to TRBJ1-1; D call uncertain. CDR1 and CDR2 (germline): SGHAT, FQDESV (reference sequence). The length of the CDR3 is 13 residues. V lost 1 base and J 1 base, leaving 4 bases between the germline ends. The chain's CDR3 is CASSLDGNTEAFF. The CDR3 nucleotides are TGTGCCAGCAGCTTAGACGGGAACACTGAAGCTTTCTTT.

This clone was counted a single time. J is TRBJ2-5 and V is TRBV7-2, with TRBD1 matching over 12 bases. The junction had 2 bases not matched to a gene; V was cut back by 1 base and J by 5 bases. Germline V gene data show CDR1 as SGHTA and CDR2 as FQGNSA. The CDR3 loop spans 15 amino acids. The CDR3 sequence: CASSLGDRGRETQYF. CDR3 in DNA: TGTGCCAGCAGCTTAGGGGACAGGGGGCGGGAGACCCAGTACTTC.

The chain has TRBV4-1 and TRBJ1-2; TRBD1 agrees at 7 bases. The V gene's germline CDR1 is MGHRA and CDR2 YSYEKL. This CDR3 is built from 14 residues. Germline trimming cut 4 bases from V and 8 bases from J; bases unmatched to any gene: 10. CDR3 protein: CASSPQEGARGYTF. The DNA of the CDR3 is TGCGCCAGCAGCCCCCAGGAGGGGGCACGGGGCTACACCTTC.

This clone was recorded once. This chain links TRBV19 with TRBJ1-2; unclear D gene. Trimming removed 7 bases from V and 1 base from J, with 19 bases in between. From germline, CDR1 is LNHDA and CDR2 SQIVND (reference sequence). The CDR3 is made up of 16 amino acids. CDR3 loop: CASTPRGNPSNYGYTF. CDR3 bases: TGTGCCAGTACCCCAAGAGGCAACCCGAGTAACTATGGCTACACCTTC.

This chain uses TRBV4-3 with TRBJ2-7; perhaps TRBD1 as D (6 bases). The CDR3 runs 16 residues. Germline CDR1 reads LGHNA; CDR2 reads YSLEER. Trimming left V 0 bases short and J 2 bases short, with 14 bases between. The CDR3 nucleotides are TGCGCCAGCAGCCAAGACACAGGGCTACAGACCTACGAGCAGTACTTC. This sequence encodes CASSQDTGLQTYEQYF.

As regards this clone: A read error may explain this, as a much larger clone is one base away. The same CDR3 arises from other DNA sequences in this sample as well. This chain joins TRBV2 and TRBJ2-1; TRBD2 matches 10 bases. The CDR3 extends over 13 amino acids. In germline, CDR1 is SNHLY, CDR2 FYNNEI. Losses at the gene ends were 7 bases for V and 9 bases for J; bases not matched to a gene: 6. CDR3 nucleotide sequence: TGTGCCAGCACCTCTAGCGGGGGAGGTGAGCAGTTCTTC. Its translation is CASTSSGGGEQFF.

This chain links TRBV25-1 with TRBJ1-1; 11 bases match TRBD1. Trimming at V came to 6 bases and at J to 6 bases, leaving 9 bases not matched to a gene. The CDR3 length is 15 residues. Germline values: CDR1 MGHDK, CDR2 SYGVNS. The CDR3 spells CASSRTGGSPAEAFF. Written as DNA, the CDR3 is TGTGCCAGCAGCAGGACAGGGGGCAGTCCGGCTGAAGCTTTCTTT.